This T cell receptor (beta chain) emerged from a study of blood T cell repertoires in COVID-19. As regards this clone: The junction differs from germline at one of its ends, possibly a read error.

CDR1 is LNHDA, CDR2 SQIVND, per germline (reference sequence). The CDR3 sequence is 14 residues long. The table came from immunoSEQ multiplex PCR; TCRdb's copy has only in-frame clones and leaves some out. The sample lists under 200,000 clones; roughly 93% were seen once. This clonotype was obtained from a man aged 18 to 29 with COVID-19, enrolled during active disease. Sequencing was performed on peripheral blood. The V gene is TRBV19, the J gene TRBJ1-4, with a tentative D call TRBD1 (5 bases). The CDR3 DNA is TGTGCCAGTAGTCCACAGACAGCCAATGAAAAACTGCTTTTT. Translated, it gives CASSPQTANEKLLF.